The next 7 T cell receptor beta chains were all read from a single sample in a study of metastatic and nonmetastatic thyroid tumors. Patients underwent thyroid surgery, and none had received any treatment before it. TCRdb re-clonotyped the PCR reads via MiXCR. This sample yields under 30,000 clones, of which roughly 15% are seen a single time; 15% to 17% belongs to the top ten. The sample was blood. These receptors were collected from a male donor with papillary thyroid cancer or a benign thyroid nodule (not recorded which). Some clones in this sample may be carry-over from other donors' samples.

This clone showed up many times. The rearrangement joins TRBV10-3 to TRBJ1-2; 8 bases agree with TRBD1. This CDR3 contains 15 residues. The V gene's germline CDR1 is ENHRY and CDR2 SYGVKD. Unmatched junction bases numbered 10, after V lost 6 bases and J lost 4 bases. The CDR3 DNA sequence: TGTGCCATCAGAGACTCGGACAGGGTGACCTATGGCTACACCTTC. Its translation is CAIRDSDRVTYGYTF.

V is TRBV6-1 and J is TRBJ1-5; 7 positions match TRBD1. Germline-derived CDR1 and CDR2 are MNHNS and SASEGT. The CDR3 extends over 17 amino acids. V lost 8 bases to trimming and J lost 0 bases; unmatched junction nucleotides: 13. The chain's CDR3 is CASEDRMGPYSNQPQHF. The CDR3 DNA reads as TGTGCCAGCGAGGACAGGATGGGTCCCTATAGCAATCAGCCCCAGCATTTT.

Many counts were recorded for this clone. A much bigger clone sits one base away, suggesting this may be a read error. CDR3 amino acids: CASSGDSDTGGLFF. The CDR3 DNA reads as TGTGCCAGCAGTGGGGACAGTGACACCGGGGGGCTGTTTTTT. This chain links TRBV25-1 with TRBJ2-2; D perhaps matches TRBD1 (7 bases). There are 14 residues in the CDR3. The V gene's germline CDR1 is MGHDK and CDR2 SYGVNS.

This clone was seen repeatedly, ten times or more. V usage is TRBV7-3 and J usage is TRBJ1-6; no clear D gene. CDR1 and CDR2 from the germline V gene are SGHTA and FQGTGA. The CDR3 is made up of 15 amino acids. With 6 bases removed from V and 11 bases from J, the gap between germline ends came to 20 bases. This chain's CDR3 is CASRPPGKRRPPLHF. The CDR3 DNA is TGTGCCAGCAGGCCCCCGGGGAAACGACGTCCACCCCTCCACTTT.

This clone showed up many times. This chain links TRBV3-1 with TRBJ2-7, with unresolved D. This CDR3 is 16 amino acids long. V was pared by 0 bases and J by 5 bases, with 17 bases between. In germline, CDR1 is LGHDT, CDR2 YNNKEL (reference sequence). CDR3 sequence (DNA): TGTGCCAGCAGCCAAGATCTGGACGAGGTGCAGGACGAGCAGTACTTC. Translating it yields CASSQDLDEVQDEQYF.

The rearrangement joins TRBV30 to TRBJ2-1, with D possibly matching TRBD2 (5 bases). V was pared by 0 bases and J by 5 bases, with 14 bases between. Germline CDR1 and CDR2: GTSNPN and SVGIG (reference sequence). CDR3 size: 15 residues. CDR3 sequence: CAWSVTGRANNEQFF. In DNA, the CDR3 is TGTGCCTGGAGTGTGACCGGGCGGGCCAACAATGAGCAGTTCTTC.

In nucleotides, the CDR3 is TGTGCCAGCAGCTTTAGTGGGGGTGCAGATACGCAGTATTTT. Encoded protein: CASSFSGGADTQYF. V usage is TRBV5-8 and J usage is TRBJ2-3; perhaps D is TRBD1 or TRBD2 (5 bases each). The germline gives CDR1 SGHTS, CDR2 YDEGEE. This CDR3 is built from 14 residues. V dropped 2 bases and J dropped 4 bases, with 11 bases sitting between them.